This T cell receptor beta chain was sequenced for a study of CD8 T cells in ankylosing spondylitis. Trimming took 2 bases from V and 8 from J, leaving 6 bases between them. Germline lookup yields CDR1 MNHEY and CDR2 SVGEGT. The length of the CDR3 is 12 residues. General study points: Within peripheral blood, clones linked to disease were CD8+ and relatively rare. The clones that were linked to disease were reported to be significantly enriched in matched synovial fluid samples from ankylosing spondylitis patients.

This clonotype was detected only a few times. Its cognate antigen is unknown. With molecular barcodes, quantitative 5'-RACE was used to make the TCR beta libraries. One entry per CDR3 protein results from TCRdb running MiXCR on the 5' RACE reads. Found here are about 360,000 distinct CDR3 sequences, roughly 14% of them singletons; the top ten hold 1.1%. The sample consisted of blood, either unsorted or a sorted T cell fraction (not recorded which). The chain links TRBV6-2 or TRBV6-3 to TRBJ2-2, with D uncertain. This TCR was sampled from a male donor with ankylosing spondylitis or in good health (not recorded which). In DNA, the CDR3 is TGTGCCAGCAGTTACCTTCAGGGGGAGCTGTTTTTT. Its protein is CASSYLQGELFF.